One and the same sample provided the 20 T cell receptor beta chains below, sequenced in a study of CD8+ T cells in alopecia areata (dated by TCRdb to between 2018 and 2020). Library method: the immunoSEQ multiplex PCR assay. For TCR sequencing, RNA was extracted from every sample and reverse transcribed into cDNA to serve as template. TCRdb carries this immuneACCESS record with in-frame sequences only. Its versions omit some clonotypes, under half of them owing to an unresolved V gene in the studies checked, with the rest unexplained. This sample was tabulated with 1,500 to 2,000 clones, among which there are no singletons. Jointly, the top ten make up roughly an eighth of the sample. Taken with the paper, the label for time point translates to: mouse skin at time of skin grafting. The sequenced sample was skin, obtained at week 0. These receptors were obtained from a C3H/HeJ mouse with alopecia areata. The MHC haplotype found in this strain is H2-k.

As regards this clone: Genes and germline are mouse. The read stops 4 residues short of the end of the CDR3; the missing end is completed from the germline J gene. J is TRBJ2-5 and V is TRBV2; a weak D match, TRBD2 (5 bases). The CDR3 is 13 amino acids. V was trimmed by 3 bases and J by 3 bases, leaving 7 bases between them. The V gene's germline CDR1 is LGHNA and CDR2 YSYQKL. Partial CDR3 DNA: TGTGCCAGCAGCCACGGACTTCAAGAC. Translating gives CASSHGLQD. The complete CDR3 reads CASSHGLQDTQYF.

This clone was seen many times. The gene symbols are mouse symbols. The CDR3 end lies 4 residues beyond the end of the read and is filled in from the germline J gene. This sequence joins TRBV13-3 and TRBJ2-4, with a tentative D call TRBD2 (5 bases). Trimming took 3 bases from V and 0 from J, leaving 8 bases between them. The germline gives CDR1 NNHDY, CDR2 SYVADS. The CDR3 is 14 residues long. The CDR3 reads CASSVGDSQNTLYF. Incomplete CDR3 DNA: TGTGCCAGCAGTGTTGGGGATAGTCAAAAC.

This clone counts as medium-sized. The listed genes are named as in mouse. The read ends 4 residues before the CDR3 terminus; that terminus is restored from the germline J gene. The chain is built from TRBV5 and TRBJ1-1, with D perhaps matching TRBD1 (6 bases). This CDR3 contains 13 residues. Germline V lookup: CDR1 LGHNA, CDR2 YNLKQL (reference sequence). CDR3 DNA (partial): TGTGCCAGCAGCCAACCGGGACAAACA. It specifies CASSQPGQT. The entire CDR3 protein reads CASSQPGQTEVFF.

This clone is judged medium-sized. These gene names are mouse names. Coverage ceases 4 residues before the CDR3 finishes, and the germline J gene fills in the end. The same CDR3 arises from other DNA sequences in this sample as well. This chain joins TRBV13-2 and TRBJ2-3; TRBD1 matches at 10 bases. CDR1 is NNHNN, CDR2 SYGAGS, per germline (reference sequence). The CDR3 is 13 amino acids. V trimming: 5 bases; J trimming: 3 bases; junction bases outside the gene matches: 0. This CDR3 is CASGGQGAETLYF. The DNA read from the CDR3 is TGTGCCAGCGGGGGACAGGGGGCAGAA.

In its sample, this clone ranks as large (0.1 to 1%). The genes and germline here are from mouse. The read terminates 4 residues before the CDR3 end, so the remaining end is supplied by the germline J gene. The chain joins TRBV13-1 to TRBJ2-1; 7 positions agree with TRBD2. From germline, CDR1 is NSHNY and CDR2 SYGAGN. The ends lost 3 bases at V and 4 bases at J; junction bases unmatched: 4. The CDR3 length is 14 residues. CDR3 bases read: TGTGCCAGCAGTGGGCTGGGGGAATATGCT. This translates into CASSGLGEYA. The complete CDR3 sequence is CASSGLGEYAEQFF.

At least ten counts were recorded for this clone. All gene names here are mouse names. The CDR3 extends 4 residues past the end of the read, so its final part is completed from the germline J gene. V usage is TRBV13-2 and J usage is TRBJ2-7; tentative D call: TRBD1 (5 bases). This CDR3 spans 15 amino acids. With 1 base removed from V and 0 bases from J, the gap between germline ends came to 11 bases. Germline V CDR1 and CDR2: NNHNN, SYGAGS (reference sequence). The CDR3 bases that were read are TGTGCCAGCGGTGATTTGTCGGACAACTCCTAT. Protein: CASGDLSDNSY. The full CDR3 protein reads CASGDLSDNSYEQYF.

Sample share makes this clone medium-sized (0.01 to 0.1%). Gene names refer to mouse genes. From the germline J gene comes the end of the CDR3, since the read stops 4 residues before it. The chain joins TRBV1 to TRBJ2-5; D may be TRBD1 (6 bases). In germline, CDR1 is NSQYPW, CDR2 LRSPGD (reference sequence). The V end was cut by 5 bases, the J end by 2 bases, with 11 bases between. CDR3 size: 14 residues. The CDR3 reads CTCSSRDIQDTQYF. The sequenced part of the CDR3 DNA is TGCACCTGCAGTTCCCGGGACATCCAAGAC. The whole variable domain, remainder taken from reference TRBV1 and TRBJ2-5, is VTLLEQNPRWRLVPRGQAVNLRCILKNSQYPWMSWYQQDLQKQLQWLFTLRSPGDKEVKSLPGADYLATRVTDTELRLQVANMSQGRTLYCTCSSRDIQDTQYFGPGTRLLVL.

This clone is labeled as medium-sized. Gene names are the mouse ones. The CDR3 extends 4 residues past the end of the read, so its final part is completed from the germline J gene. The chain joins TRBV19 to TRBJ1-1; a weak D match, TRBD1 (5 bases). CDR1 and CDR2 (germline): FNHDT, SITEND (reference sequence). V was cut by 0 bases and J by 0 bases, with 6 bases left in between. The CDR3 length is 14 residues. The CDR3: CASSIEDTNTEVFF. The sequenced part of the CDR3 DNA is TGTGCCAGCAGTATAGAGGACACAAACACA.

Within the sample, this clone is medium-sized. Each gene name is a mouse one. The sequenced fragment ends 3 residues before the CDR3 boundary, so the rest is inferred from the germline J gene. The chain recombines TRBV31 with TRBJ1-6; 7 positions agree with TRBD1. TRBJ1-6 is an ORF, and what it does is uncertain. The CDR3 consists of 15 residues. After removal of 1 base from V and 1 base from J, the junction contained 1 base not matched to a gene. Germline assignment: CDR1 GKSSPN and CDR2 SITVG. The CDR3 here is CAWSPGQSYNSPLYF. CDR3 bases read: TGTGCCTGGAGTCCGGGACAGTCCTATAATTCGCCC.

This clone was recorded many times. Genes and germline come from the mouse. The sequenced CDR3 bases are TGTGCCAGCGGTGATGCGCTGGGGGGGCGGGAT. It is translated as CASGDALGGRD. The complete CDR3 protein is CASGDALGGRDEQYF. V is TRBV13-2 and J is TRBJ2-7, with TRBD2 matching 10 bases. The CDR3 end is not reached by the read, which stops 4 residues before it; the germline J gene fills it in. This CDR3 has 15 residues. CDR1 NNHNN and CDR2 SYGAGS come from the germline V gene (reference sequence).

In its sample, this clone was seen many times. Gene names refer to mouse genes. The CDR3 end falls 4 residues outside the read, so it is completed with the germline J gene. The rearrangement uses TRBV13-2 and TRBJ2-1, with 8 bases matching TRBD2. Looked up from germline, CDR1 is NNHNN and CDR2 is SYGAGS (reference sequence). The CDR3 is 15 amino acids. J lost 6 bases, V lost 0 bases, and 5 bases had no gene match. CDR3 bases read: TGTGCCAGCGGTGATGCGGGGGGGGCCGTTGCT. Translation: CASGDAGGAVA. The CDR3 as a whole reads CASGDAGGAVAEQFF.

This clone is medium-sized (0.01 to 0.1%) within its sample. Gene names and germline match the mouse. The CDR3 end is not reached by the read, which stops 4 residues before it; the germline J gene fills it in. This chain joins TRBV29 and TRBJ2-7; TRBD1 might be the D (6 bases). There are 13 residues in the CDR3. Per germline, CDR1 MSHET and CDR2 SYDVDS. Incomplete CDR3 DNA: TGTGCTAGCAGTTTAACGGACAGATAT. It encodes CASSLTDRY. The whole CDR3 reads CASSLTDRYEQYF.

This clone is medium-sized by share. Gene names and germline match the mouse. The CDR3 end lies 4 residues beyond the end of the read and is filled in from the germline J gene. The chain combines TRBV16 with TRBJ2-7; TRBD1 aligns across 7 bases. With 5 bases clipped from V and 3 bases from J, the junction kept 4 bases outside the gene matches. The CDR3 has 13 amino acids. CDR1 SGHSA and CDR2 FRNQAP come from the germline V gene. The CDR3 loop is CASSPGDSYEQYF. The CDR3 DNA, read in part, is TGTGCAAGCAGCCCCGGGGACAGCTAT.

In this sample, this clone is hyperexpanded (1% or more). The germline and genes are mouse ones. The read ends 4 residues before the CDR3 terminus; that terminus is restored from the germline J gene. V gene TRBV16 combines with J gene TRBJ2-1, with 12 bases fitting TRBD2. Per the germline V gene, CDR1 is SGHSA and CDR2 is FRNQAP. The CDR3 consists of 15 residues. The J segment lost 5 bases and the V segment lost 1 base, leaving 0 bases of the junction unmatched. CDR3 sequence: CASSLGTGGDAEQFF. The sequenced part of the CDR3 DNA is TGTGCAAGCAGCTTAGGGACTGGGGGGGATGCT. Based on the CDR3 plus reference TRBV16 and TRBJ2-1, the full variable domain is NAGVIQTPRHKVTGKGQEATLWCEPISGHSAVFWYRQTIVQGLEFLTYFRNQAPIDDSGMPKERFSAQMPNQSHSTLKIQSTQPQDSAVYLCASSLGTGGDAEQFFGPGTRLTVL.

This clone is judged medium-sized (0.01 to 0.1%). The genes and germline here are from mouse. The read stops 4 residues short of the end of the CDR3; the missing end is completed from the germline J gene. V is TRBV5 and J is TRBJ2-1, with 8 nucleotides matching TRBD1. Germline assignment: CDR1 LGHNA and CDR2 YNLKQL (reference sequence). This CDR3 contains 19 residues. The V and J ends lost 4 bases and 2 bases, in that order; junction bases with no gene match: 16. The CDR3 sequence is CASSPQGARLGSYYAEQFF. The sequenced CDR3 bases are TGTGCCAGCAGCCCCCAGGGGGCGCGCCTGGGGTCATACTATGCT.

This clone is labeled as medium-sized. The listed genes are named as in mouse. Coverage ceases 4 residues before the CDR3 finishes, and the germline J gene fills in the end. The gene calls are TRBV1 and TRBJ2-3; weak D call: TRBD1 (6 bases). The CDR3 consists of 15 residues. CDR1 and CDR2 from the germline V gene are NSQYPW and LRSPGD (reference sequence). V dropped 3 bases and J dropped 0 bases, with 10 bases sitting between them. The CDR3 here is CTCSAQGSSAETLYF. The DNA read from the CDR3 is TGCACCTGCAGTGCGCAGGGGTCTAGTGCAGAA.

Relative to its sample, this clone is medium-sized. Gene labels here are mouse ones. The read is 3 residues too short to cover the CDR3 end, so that end is filled in from the germline J gene. The genes are TRBV19 and TRBJ1-6; D remains unclear. Being an ORF, TRBJ1-6 has a function that is uncertain. The V gene lost 2 bases and the J gene lost 3 bases, with 6 bases spanning the gap. The germline gives CDR1 FNHDT, CDR2 SITEND (reference sequence). The CDR3 is 14 residues long. The covered CDR3 bases are TGTGCCAGCAGTATCCCCAGCTATAATTCGCCC. This codes for CASSIPSYNSP. Given in full, the CDR3 is CASSIPSYNSPLYF.

This clone rates as medium-sized. Any gene name here is a mouse gene name. The CDR3 is cut off 4 residues early in the read; its end comes from the germline J gene. This sample includes further DNA sequences coding for the same CDR3. This sequence joins TRBV19 and TRBJ1-1, with 7 bases lining up with TRBD1. This CDR3 comprises 14 residues. Germline V lookup: CDR1 FNHDT, CDR2 SITEND (reference sequence). J was trimmed by 0 bases and V by 4 bases; bases with no gene match: 3. CDR3 sequence reads: CASSRDSANTEVFF. The DNA read from the CDR3 is TGTGCCAGCAGTCGGGACAGTGCAAACACA.

Relative to its sample, this clone is medium-sized. Genes and germline come from the mouse. The read terminates 4 residues before the CDR3 end, so the remaining end is supplied by the germline J gene. The gene calls are TRBV13-3 and TRBJ2-1; possible D gene TRBD2, 6 bases. Per the germline V gene, CDR1 is NNHDY and CDR2 is SYVADS. This CDR3 is 14 amino acids long. The sequenced CDR3 bases are TGTGCCAGCAGTGATTGGGGGTGGAGGGCT. It translates to CASSDWGWRA. The complete CDR3 protein is CASSDWGWRAEQFF.

This clone was detected ten times or more. The gene symbols are mouse symbols. The read terminates 4 residues ahead of where the CDR3 ends, so the germline J gene completes it. This sequence joins TRBV19 and TRBJ2-4; a weak D match, TRBD1 (6 bases). The CDR3 consists of 15 residues. Germline loops: CDR1 FNHDT, CDR2 SITEND (reference sequence). V was pared by 4 bases and J by 2 bases, with 14 bases between. This chain's CDR3 is CASSSSGTFQNTLYF. Incomplete CDR3 DNA: TGTGCCAGCAGTTCCTCCGGGACATTTCAAAAC.